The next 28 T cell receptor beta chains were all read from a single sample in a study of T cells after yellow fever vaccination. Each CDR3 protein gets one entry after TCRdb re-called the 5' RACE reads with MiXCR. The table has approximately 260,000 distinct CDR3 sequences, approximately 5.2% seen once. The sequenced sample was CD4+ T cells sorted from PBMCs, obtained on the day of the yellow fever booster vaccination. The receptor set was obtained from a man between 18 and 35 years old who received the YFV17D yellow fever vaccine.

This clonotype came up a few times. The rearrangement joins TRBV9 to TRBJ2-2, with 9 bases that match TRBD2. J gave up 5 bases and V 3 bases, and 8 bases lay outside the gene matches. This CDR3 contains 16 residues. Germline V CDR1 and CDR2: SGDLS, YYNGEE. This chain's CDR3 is CASSDRAGGRTGELFF. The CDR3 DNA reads TGTGCCAGCAGCGATCGAGCGGGGGGTAGAACCGGGGAGCTGTTTTTT.

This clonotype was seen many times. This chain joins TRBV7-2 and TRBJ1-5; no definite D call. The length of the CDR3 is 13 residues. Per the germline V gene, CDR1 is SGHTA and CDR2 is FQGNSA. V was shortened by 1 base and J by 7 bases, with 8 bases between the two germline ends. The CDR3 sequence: CASSLEDGQPQHF. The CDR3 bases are TGTGCCAGCAGCTTAGAGGACGGCCAGCCCCAGCATTTT. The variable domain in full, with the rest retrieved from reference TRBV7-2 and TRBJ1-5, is GAGVSQSPSNKVTEKGKDVELRCDPISGHTALYWYRQSLGQGLEFLIYFQGNSAPDKSGLPSDRFSAERTGGSVSTLTIQRTQQEDSAVYLCASSLEDGQPQHFGDGTRLSIL.

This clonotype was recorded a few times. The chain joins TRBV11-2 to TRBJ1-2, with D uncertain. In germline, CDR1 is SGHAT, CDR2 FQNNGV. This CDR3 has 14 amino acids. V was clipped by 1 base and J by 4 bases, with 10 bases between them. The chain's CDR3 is CASSLADRFYGYTF. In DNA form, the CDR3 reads TGTGCCAGCAGCTTAGCCGACCGATTCTATGGCTACACCTTC. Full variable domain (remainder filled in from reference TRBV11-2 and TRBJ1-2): EAGVAQSPRYKIIEKRQSVAFWCNPISGHATLYWYQQILGQGPKLLIQFQNNGVVDDSQLPKDRFSAERLKGVDSTLKIQPAKLEDSAVYLCASSLADRFYGYTFGSGTRLTVV.

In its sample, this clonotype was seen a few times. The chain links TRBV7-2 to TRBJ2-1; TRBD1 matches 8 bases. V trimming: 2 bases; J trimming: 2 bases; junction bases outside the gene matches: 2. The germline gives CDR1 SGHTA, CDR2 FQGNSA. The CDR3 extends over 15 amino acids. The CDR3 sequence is CASSLQGATYNEQFF. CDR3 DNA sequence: TGTGCCAGCAGCTTACAGGGGGCAACCTACAATGAGCAGTTCTTC.

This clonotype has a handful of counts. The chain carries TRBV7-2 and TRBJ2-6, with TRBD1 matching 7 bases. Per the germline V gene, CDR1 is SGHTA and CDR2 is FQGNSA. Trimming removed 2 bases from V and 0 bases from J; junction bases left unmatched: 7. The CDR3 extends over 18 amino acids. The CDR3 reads CASSLRQGTSSGANVLTF. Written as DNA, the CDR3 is TGTGCCAGCAGCTTACGACAGGGCACCAGCTCTGGGGCCAACGTCCTGACTTTC.

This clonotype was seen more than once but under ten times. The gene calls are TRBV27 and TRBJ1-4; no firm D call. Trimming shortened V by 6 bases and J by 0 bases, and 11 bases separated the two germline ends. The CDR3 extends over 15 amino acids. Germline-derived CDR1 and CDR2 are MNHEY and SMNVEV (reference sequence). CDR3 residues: CASRMVAATNEKLFF. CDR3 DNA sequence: TGTGCCAGCAGGATGGTGGCTGCAACTAATGAAAAACTGTTTTTT. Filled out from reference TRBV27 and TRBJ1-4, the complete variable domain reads EAQVTQNPRYLITVTGKKLTVTCSQNMNHEYMSWYRQDPGLGLRQIYYSMNVEVTDKGDVPEGYKVSRKEKRNFPLILESPSPNQTSLYFCASRMVAATNEKLFFGSGTQLSVL.

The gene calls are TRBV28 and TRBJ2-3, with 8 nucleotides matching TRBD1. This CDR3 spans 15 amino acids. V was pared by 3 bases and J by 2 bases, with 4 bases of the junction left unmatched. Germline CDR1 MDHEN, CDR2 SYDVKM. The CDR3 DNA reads TGTGCCAGCAGTTTGCAGGACAGGGACACAGATACGCAGTATTTT. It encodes CASSLQDRDTDTQYF.

This CDR3 reads CASSLAGARTEAFF. In nucleotides, the CDR3 is TGTGCCAGCAGCTTAGCAGGGGCGCGGACTGAAGCTTTCTTT. J is TRBJ1-1 and V is TRBV11-3; D possibly corresponds to TRBD1 (6 bases). There are 14 residues in the CDR3. Trimming shortened V by 1 base and J by 5 bases, and 11 bases separated the two germline ends. Germline loops: CDR1 SGHNT, CDR2 YENEEA.

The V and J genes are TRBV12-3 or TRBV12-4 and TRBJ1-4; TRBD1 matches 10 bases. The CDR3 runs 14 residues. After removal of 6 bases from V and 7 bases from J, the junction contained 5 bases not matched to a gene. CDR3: CASRRTGGTEKLFF. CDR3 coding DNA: TGTGCCAGCAGACGGACAGGGGGAACTGAAAAACTGTTTTTT.

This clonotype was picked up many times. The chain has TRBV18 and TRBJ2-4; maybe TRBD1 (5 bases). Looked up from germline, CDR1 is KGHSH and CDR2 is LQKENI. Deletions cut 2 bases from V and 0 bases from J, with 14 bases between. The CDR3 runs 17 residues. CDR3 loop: CASSPGAGSLAKNIQYF. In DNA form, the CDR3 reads TGTGCCAGCTCACCAGGGGCAGGAAGCCTAGCCAAAAACATTCAGTACTTC.

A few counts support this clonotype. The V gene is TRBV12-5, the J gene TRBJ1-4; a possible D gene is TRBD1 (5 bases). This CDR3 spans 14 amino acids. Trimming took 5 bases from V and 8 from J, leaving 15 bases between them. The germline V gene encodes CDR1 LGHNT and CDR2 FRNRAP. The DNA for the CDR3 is TGTGCTAGTGGTAAAGGGGATTTGGGGGAAAAACTGTTTTTT. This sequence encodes CASGKGDLGEKLFF.

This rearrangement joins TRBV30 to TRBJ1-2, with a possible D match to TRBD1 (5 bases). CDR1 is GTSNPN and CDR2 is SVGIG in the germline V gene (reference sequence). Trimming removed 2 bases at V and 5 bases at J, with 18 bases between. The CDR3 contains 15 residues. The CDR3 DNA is TGTGCCTGGAGTCTTGGGACCGGCGATGGTTATGGCTACACCTTC. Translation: CAWSLGTGDGYGYTF.

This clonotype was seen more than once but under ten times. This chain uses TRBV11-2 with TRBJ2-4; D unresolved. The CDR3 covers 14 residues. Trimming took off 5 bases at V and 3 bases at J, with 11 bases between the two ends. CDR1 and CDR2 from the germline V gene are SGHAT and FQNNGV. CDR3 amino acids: CASSRLIGKNIQYF. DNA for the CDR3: TGTGCCAGCAGCCGCCTTATAGGCAAAAACATTCAGTACTTC.

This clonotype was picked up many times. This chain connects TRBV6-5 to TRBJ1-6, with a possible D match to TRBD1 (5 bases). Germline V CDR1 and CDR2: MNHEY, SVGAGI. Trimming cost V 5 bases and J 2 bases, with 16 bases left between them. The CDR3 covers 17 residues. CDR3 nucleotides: TGTGCCAGCAGTACTAGGCAGGGTGGCACCTATAATTCACCCCTCCACTTT. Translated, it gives CASSTRQGGTYNSPLHF.

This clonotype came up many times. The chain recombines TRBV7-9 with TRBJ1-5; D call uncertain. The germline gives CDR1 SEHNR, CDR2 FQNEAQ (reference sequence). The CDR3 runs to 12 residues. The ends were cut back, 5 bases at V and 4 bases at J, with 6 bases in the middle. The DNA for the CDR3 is TGTGCCAGCAGCCGTTTAAATCAGCCCCAGCATTTT. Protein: CASSRLNQPQHF.

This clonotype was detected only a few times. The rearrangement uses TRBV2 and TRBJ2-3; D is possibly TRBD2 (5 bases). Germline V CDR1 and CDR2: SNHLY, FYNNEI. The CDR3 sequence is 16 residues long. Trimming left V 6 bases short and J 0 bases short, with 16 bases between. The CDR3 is CASSLDSPFSTDTQYF. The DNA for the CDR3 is TGTGCCAGCAGCTTGGACTCACCTTTTAGCACAGATACGCAGTATTTT. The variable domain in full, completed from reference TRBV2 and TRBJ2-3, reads EPEVTQTPSHQVTQMGQEVILRCVPISNHLYFYWYRQILGQKVEFLVSFYNNEISEKSEIFDDQFSVERPDGSNFTLKIRSTKLEDSAMYFCASSLDSPFSTDTQYFGPGTRLTVL.

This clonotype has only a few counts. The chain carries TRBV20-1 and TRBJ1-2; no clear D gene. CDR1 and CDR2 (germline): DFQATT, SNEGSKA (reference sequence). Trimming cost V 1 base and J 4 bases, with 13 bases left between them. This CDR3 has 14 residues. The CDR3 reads CSARVGRRLYGYTF. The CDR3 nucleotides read TGCAGTGCTAGAGTTGGTAGGAGACTCTATGGCTACACCTTC.

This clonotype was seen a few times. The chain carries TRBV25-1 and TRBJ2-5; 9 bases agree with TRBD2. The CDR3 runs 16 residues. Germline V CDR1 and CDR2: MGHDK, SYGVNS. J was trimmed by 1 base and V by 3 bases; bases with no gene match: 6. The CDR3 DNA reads TGTGCCAGCAGTGAGAACCTAGCGGGGTTCCAAGAGACCCAGTACTTC. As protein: CASSENLAGFQETQYF.

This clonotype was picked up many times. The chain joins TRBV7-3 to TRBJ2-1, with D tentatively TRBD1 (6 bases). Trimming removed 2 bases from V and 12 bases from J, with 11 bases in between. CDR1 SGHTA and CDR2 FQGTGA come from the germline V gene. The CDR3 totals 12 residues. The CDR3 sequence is CASSLEGVLQFF. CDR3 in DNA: TGTGCCAGCAGCTTAGAGGGGGTTTTGCAGTTCTTC.

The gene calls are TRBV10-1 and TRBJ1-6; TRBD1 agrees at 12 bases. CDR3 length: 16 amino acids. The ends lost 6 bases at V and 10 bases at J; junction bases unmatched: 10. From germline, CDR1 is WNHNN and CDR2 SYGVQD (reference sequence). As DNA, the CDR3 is TGCGCCAGCAGCCCGGGACAGGGGGCTGGAGGGTCACCCCTCCACTTT. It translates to CASSPGQGAGGSPLHF.

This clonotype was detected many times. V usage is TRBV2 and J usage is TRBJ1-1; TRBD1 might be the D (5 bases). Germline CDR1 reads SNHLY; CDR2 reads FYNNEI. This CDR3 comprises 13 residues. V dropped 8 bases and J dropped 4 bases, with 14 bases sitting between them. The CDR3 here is CASPSRQTTEAFF. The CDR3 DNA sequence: TGTGCCAGCCCCTCCCGACAGACCACTGAAGCTTTCTTT.

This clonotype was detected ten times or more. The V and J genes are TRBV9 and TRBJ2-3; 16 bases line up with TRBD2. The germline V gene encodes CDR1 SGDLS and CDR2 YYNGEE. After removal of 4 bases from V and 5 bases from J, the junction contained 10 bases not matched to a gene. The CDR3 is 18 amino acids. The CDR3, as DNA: TGTGCCAGCAGCCCCCCACCGGGACTAGCGGGGGGGGTAGATACGCAGTATTTT. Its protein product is CASSPPPGLAGGVDTQYF. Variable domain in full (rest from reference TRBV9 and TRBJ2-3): DSGVTQTPKHLITATGQRVTLRCSPRSGDLSVYWYQQSLDQGLQFLIQYYNGEERAKGNILERFSAQQFPDLHSELNLSSLELGDSALYFCASSPPPGLAGGVDTQYFGPGTRLTVL.

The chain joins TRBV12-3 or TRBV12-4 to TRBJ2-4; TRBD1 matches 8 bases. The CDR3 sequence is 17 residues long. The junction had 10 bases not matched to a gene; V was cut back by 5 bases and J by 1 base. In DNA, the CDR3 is TGTGCCAGCAGTCGGAATCAGGGGGCGTGGGCCAAAAACATTCAGTACTTC. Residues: CASSRNQGAWAKNIQYF.

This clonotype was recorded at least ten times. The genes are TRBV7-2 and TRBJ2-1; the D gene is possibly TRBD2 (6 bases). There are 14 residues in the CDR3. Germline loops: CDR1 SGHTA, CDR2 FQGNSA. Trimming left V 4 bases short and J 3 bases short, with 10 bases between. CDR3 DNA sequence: TGTGCCAGCAGCTCGGGGACTTTCTACAATGAGCAGTTCTTC. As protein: CASSSGTFYNEQFF.

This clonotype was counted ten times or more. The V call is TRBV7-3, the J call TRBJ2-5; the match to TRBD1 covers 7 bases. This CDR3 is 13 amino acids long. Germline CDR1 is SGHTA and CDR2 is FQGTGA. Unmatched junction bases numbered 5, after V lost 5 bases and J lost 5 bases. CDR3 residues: CASSPEGAETQYF. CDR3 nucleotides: TGTGCCAGCAGCCCCGAGGGGGCTGAGACCCAGTACTTC. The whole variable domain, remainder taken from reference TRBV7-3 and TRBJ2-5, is GAGVSQTPSNKVTEKGKYVELRCDPISGHTALYWYRQSLGQGPEFLIYFQGTGAADDSGLPNDRFFAVRPEGSVSTLKIQRTERGDSAVYLCASSPEGAETQYFGPGTRLLVL.

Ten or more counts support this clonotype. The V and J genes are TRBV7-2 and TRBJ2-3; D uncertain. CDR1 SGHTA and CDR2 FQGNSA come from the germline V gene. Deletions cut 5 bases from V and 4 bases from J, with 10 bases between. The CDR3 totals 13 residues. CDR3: CASSRSWADTQYF. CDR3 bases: TGTGCCAGCAGCCGTTCCTGGGCAGATACGCAGTATTTT. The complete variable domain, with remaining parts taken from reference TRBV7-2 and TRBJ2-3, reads GAGVSQSPSNKVTEKGKDVELRCDPISGHTALYWYRQSLGQGLEFLIYFQGNSAPDKSGLPSDRFSAERTGGSVSTLTIQRTQQEDSAVYLCASSRSWADTQYFGPGTRLTVL.

In DNA form, the CDR3 reads TGTGCCAGCAGTTACAAGGGGACAGGCTCCTACGAGCAGTACTTC. Amino acids: CASSYKGTGSYEQYF. V gene TRBV6-6 combines with J gene TRBJ2-7; TRBD1 matches at 8 bases. Trimming at V came to 2 bases and at J to 0 bases, leaving 3 bases not matched to a gene. The CDR3 extends over 15 amino acids. Germline values: CDR1 MNHNY, CDR2 SVGAGI (reference sequence).

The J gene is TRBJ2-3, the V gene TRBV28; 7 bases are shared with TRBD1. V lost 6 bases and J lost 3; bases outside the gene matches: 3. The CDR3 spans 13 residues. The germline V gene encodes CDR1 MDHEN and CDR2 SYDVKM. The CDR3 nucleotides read TGTGCCAGCAGGCAACAGGGGACAGATACGCAGTATTTT. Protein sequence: CASRQQGTDTQYF.